The rows below give T cell receptor beta chains drawn from one sample of a study of cytomegalovirus exposure and HLA in healthy donors. Profiled with immunoSEQ multiplex PCR; TCRdb holds only in-frame clones, not every one. The repertoire table contains around 50,000 clones. The sample consisted of PBMCs. These receptors were obtained from a woman in her forties in good health and CMV-seronegative. Both conserved end residues are part of each CDR3. The D gene is left open where the match is weak. Clone size is shown for a subset of rows, as once, few, many or a class of expanded clone.

TGCGCCAGCAGCCCCACTAGCGGGGGGTACGAGCAGTCCTTC,CASSPTSGGYEQSF,TRBD2,TRBV5-1,-,TRBJ2-7
TGTGCCAGCTCAACGAGGGCTACGTATGGCTACACCTTC,CASSTRATYGYTF,-,TRBV19,-,TRBJ1-2
TGTGCCAGCAGCTTAGCTTGGACAGGGGGCAGGAACACTGAAGCTTTCTTT,CASSLAWTGGRNTEAFF,TRBD1,TRBV7-2,-,TRBJ1-1
TGTGCCAGCAGTCCCCACAGGGATCCCTACGAGCAGTACTTC,CASSPHRDPYEQYF,-,TRBV28,-,TRBJ2-7
TGTGCCAGTAGTAATGTCCAGGGCTGGCAGCCCCAGCATTTT,CASSNVQGWQPQHF,-,TRBV19,-,TRBJ1-5
TGTGCCAGCAGCCCCCGCAGGGGGAACACTGAAGCTTTCTTT,CASSPRRGNTEAFF,-,TRBV7-2,-,TRBJ1-1
TGTGCCAGCAGCTCGTCGTCTGAGTACGAGCAGTACTTC,CASSSSSEYEQYF,-,TRBV9,-,TRBJ2-7
TGTGCCAGCAGTTTGTCAGGGGTCCGCGAGCAGTACTTC,CASSLSGVREQYF,-,TRBV27,-,TRBJ2-7
TGTGCCAGTACAGAGGACAGGCGGTCGAACACTGAAGCTTTCTTT,CASTEDRRSNTEAFF,TRBD1,TRBV19,-,TRBJ1-1
TGTGCCTGGAGTGTTGGGCGGGGGGTCAGGGAGACCCAGTACTTC,CAWSVGRGVRETQYF,TRBD2,TRBV30,-,TRBJ2-5
TGTGCCAGCTCAATAACACAGGGCGAGCCCCAGCATTTT,CASSITQGEPQHF,-,TRBV18,-,TRBJ1-5
TGTGCCAGTAGTCCAGCGGACCAGGGGCACATTCAGTACTTC,CASSPADQGHIQYF,-,TRBV19,medium-sized,TRBJ2-4